This passage covers 16 T cell receptor beta chains from one sample sequenced in a study of cytomegalovirus exposure and HLA in healthy donors. Vbeta (60) and Jbeta (13) primers were used in the PCR. Sequenced by immunoSEQ multiplex PCR; TCRdb stores in-frame clones only, minus some. The sample holds more than 95,000 clones, about 75% seen once. The sequencing input was PBMCs. Receptors were obtained from a man in his fifties or sixties in good health and CMV-seropositive.

The chain couples TRBV9 to TRBJ2-7, with 7 positions matching TRBD1. Germline CDR1 SGDLS, CDR2 YYNGEE. This CDR3 comprises 15 residues. V gave up 4 bases and J gave up 7 bases; unmatched junction bases: 14. CDR3 nucleotide sequence: TGTGCCAGCAGCCTCGGACAGGAACGATTAGGAGAGCAGTACTTC. Encoded protein: CASSLGQERLGEQYF.

CDR3 bases: TGCGCCAGCAGCGAGACAGTACTGAACACTGAAGCTTTCTTT. Amino acid sequence: CASSETVLNTEAFF. The genes are TRBV5-1 and TRBJ1-1; the D gene is possibly TRBD1 (5 bases). The V and J ends lost 4 bases and 0 bases respectively, with 10 bases between them. This CDR3 spans 14 amino acids. CDR1 and CDR2 from the germline V gene are SGHRS and YFSETQ.

V usage is TRBV2 and J usage is TRBJ2-3; 7 bases are shared with TRBD1. The CDR3 has 14 residues. Trimming cost V 6 bases and J 1 base; bases outside gene matches: 4. Germline V gene sequence: CDR1 SNHLY, CDR2 FYNNEI. The CDR3 protein is CASSPGTGTDTQYF. The CDR3 nucleotides are TGTGCCAGCAGCCCCGGGACAGGCACAGATACGCAGTATTTT.

The chain couples TRBV19 to TRBJ2-5; 7 bases are shared with TRBD1. The J call is in doubt because the DNA end fits TRBJ2-7 better. Germline V gene data show CDR1 as LNHDA and CDR2 as SQIVND (reference sequence). CDR3 length equals 16 residues. CDR3 in amino acids: CASSVDRDSRSYEQYF. Written as DNA, the CDR3 is TGTGCCAGTAGTGTGGACCGGGACAGCCGTTCCTACGAGCAGTACTTC.

The chain couples TRBV10-3 to TRBJ1-1, with a weak D call TRBD1 (5 bases). CDR1 and CDR2 (germline): ENHRY, SYGVKD. The CDR3 has 15 amino acids. The V end was cut by 6 bases, the J end by 1 base, with 15 bases between. The CDR3 DNA sequence: TGTGCCATCAGCGGGTTCAGGGTCTCGAACACTGAAGCTTTCTTT. It translates to CAISGFRVSNTEAFF.

This clone came up once. The chain has TRBV7-8 and TRBJ1-1; D remains ambiguous. Germline V gene sequence: CDR1 SGHVS, CDR2 FQNEAQ. The CDR3 loop spans 13 amino acids. Deletions cut 3 bases from V and 1 base from J, with 6 bases between. The CDR3 DNA is TGTGCCAGCAGCTTTTACGGGAACACTGAAGCTTTCTTT. Translating it yields CASSFYGNTEAFF.

DNA of the CDR3: TGTGCCAGCAGCCGACGACCGAGCCAGGGTGAAAAACTGTTTTTT. Encoded protein: CASSRRPSQGEKLFF. V and J are TRBV14 and TRBJ1-4; the D gene is possibly TRBD1 (5 bases). Germline-derived CDR1 and CDR2 are SGHDN and FVKESK. This CDR3 has 15 residues. The germline V and J ends were trimmed by 4 bases and 7 bases, with 16 bases remaining between them.

The chain recombines TRBV10-2 with TRBJ2-1; D is possibly TRBD2 (5 bases). This CDR3 has 14 residues. V lost 3 bases, J lost 6 bases, and 12 bases lay in between. Germline lookup yields CDR1 WSHSY and CDR2 SAAADI. CDR3 DNA: TGCGCCAGCAGTGAACGTAGGACTGGCAATGAGCAGTTCTTC. This gives the protein CASSERRTGNEQFF.

As to this clone: The sample holds other DNA sequences that translate to the same CDR3. The V call is TRBV6-1, the J call TRBJ1-2; no clear D. The CDR3 covers 14 residues. Trimming left V 2 bases short and J 4 bases short, with 11 bases between. CDR1 is MNHNS, CDR2 SASEGT, per germline. CDR3 coding DNA: TGTGCCAGCAGTGAATACGACCGGGGCTATGGCTACACCTTC. It specifies CASSEYDRGYGYTF.

CDR3: CASRGGQVANTGELFF. The CDR3 coding sequence is TGTGCCAGTAGGGGGGGACAGGTTGCCAACACCGGGGAGCTGTTTTTT. The gene calls are TRBV19 and TRBJ2-2, with TRBD1 matching over 8 bases. The CDR3 sequence is 16 residues long. The V gene's germline CDR1 is LNHDA and CDR2 SQIVND (reference sequence). The trim removed 6 bases at V and 2 bases at J, leaving 8 bases unmatched.

The CDR3 DNA reads TGTGCCAGCAGGCCGGGGGGGAGCTCCTACGAGCAGTACTTC. Protein product: CASRPGGSSYEQYF. The chain recombines TRBV7-2 with TRBJ2-7, with 8 bases matching TRBD2. Germline CDR1 is SGHTA and CDR2 is FQGNSA. V shed 6 bases and J 0 bases; nucleotides not matched to a gene: 4. The CDR3 consists of 14 residues.

Comments on this clone: The same CDR3 is also encoded by other DNA sequences in this sample. The CDR3 DNA follows: TGCGCCAGCAGCTCAGGACTAGCGGGGGGGCTTAGCACAGATACGCAGTATTTT. Its translation is CASSSGLAGGLSTDTQYF. V gene TRBV5-1 combines with J gene TRBJ2-3, with 15 bases that match TRBD2. The CDR3 has 18 residues. Looked up from germline, CDR1 is SGHRS and CDR2 is YFSETQ. V lost 3 bases and J lost 0; bases outside the gene matches: 5.

This sequence joins TRBV7-2 and TRBJ2-1; 7 bases map to TRBD2. Germline V lookup: CDR1 SGHTA, CDR2 FQGNSA. The V segment lost 5 bases and the J segment 5 bases; nucleotides outside the gene matches: 6. The CDR3 has 14 residues. CDR3 bases: TGTGCCAGCAGCCCGGGCGGGGGACACAATGAGCAGTTCTTC. Translated: CASSPGGGHNEQFF. Using reference TRBV7-2 and TRBJ2-1 for the parts outside the CDR3, the full variable domain is GAGVSQSPSNKVTEKGKDVELRCDPISGHTALYWYRQSLGQGLEFLIYFQGNSAPDKSGLPSDRFSAERTGGSVSTLTIQRTQQEDSAVYLCASSPGGGHNEQFFGPGTRLTVL.

The V and J genes are TRBV11-2 and TRBJ2-5, with D perhaps matching TRBD2 (6 bases). The germline V gene encodes CDR1 SGHAT and CDR2 FQNNGV. The CDR3 spans 15 residues. Trimming took 5 bases from V and 2 from J, leaving 15 bases between them. DNA for the CDR3: TGTGCCAGCAGCCCGGGGTGGGCGGGACAAGAGACCCAGTACTTC. Amino acid sequence: CASSPGWAGQETQYF.

This clone was seen a few times. The sample contains more than one DNA sequence encoding this CDR3. CDR3 protein: CASSKRRGDEKLFF. The CDR3 region has the DNA TGTGCCAGCAGCAAAAGACGGGGGGACGAAAAACTGTTTTTT. The rearrangement joins TRBV7-8 to TRBJ1-4; perhaps TRBD1 as D (5 bases). The CDR3 runs 14 residues. Germline values: CDR1 SGHVS, CDR2 FQNEAQ. Trimming took off 5 bases at V and 8 bases at J, with 15 bases between the two ends. Combining the CDR3 with reference TRBV7-8 and TRBJ1-4 gives the whole variable domain GAGVSQSPRYKVAKRGQDVALRCDPISGHVSLFWYQQALGQGPEFLTYFQNEAQLDKSGLPSDRFFAERPEGSVSTLKIQRTQQEDSAVYLCASSKRRGDEKLFFGSGTQLSVL.

This rearrangement joins TRBV4-2 to TRBJ2-2; D call uncertain. Looked up from germline, CDR1 is LGHNA and CDR2 is YNFKEQ. The ends were cut back, 0 bases at V and 1 base at J, with 9 bases in the middle. CDR3 size: 16 residues. CDR3 in DNA: TGTGCCAGCAGCCAAGATGTCCACAAGAACACCGGGGAGCTGTTTTTT. Protein sequence: CASSQDVHKNTGELFF.